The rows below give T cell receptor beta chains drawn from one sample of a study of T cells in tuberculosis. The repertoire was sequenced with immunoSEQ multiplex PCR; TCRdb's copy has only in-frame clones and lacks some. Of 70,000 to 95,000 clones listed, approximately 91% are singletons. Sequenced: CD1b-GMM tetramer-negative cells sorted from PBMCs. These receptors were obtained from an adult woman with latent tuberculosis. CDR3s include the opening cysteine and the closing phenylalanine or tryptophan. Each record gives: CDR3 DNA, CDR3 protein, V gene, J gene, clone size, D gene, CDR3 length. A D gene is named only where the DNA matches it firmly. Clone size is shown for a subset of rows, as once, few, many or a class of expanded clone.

cdr3_nt: TGTGCCAGCAGCTTGGCCGCCAGGGTTAGTACGCAGTATTTT
cdr3_aa: CASSLAARVSTQYF
v_call: TRBV5-6
j_call: TRBJ2-3
clone_size: -
d_call: -
cdr3_length: 14

cdr3_nt: TGTGCCAGCAGTGAGGGGGCATCCGAAGCTTTCTTT
cdr3_aa: CASSEGASEAFF
v_call: TRBV2
j_call: TRBJ1-1
clone_size: once
d_call: -
cdr3_length: 12

cdr3_nt: TGCGCCAGCAGCCAAGCGACAGGCTCTGGAAACACCATATATTTT
cdr3_aa: CASSQATGSGNTIYF
v_call: TRBV4-3
j_call: TRBJ1-3
clone_size: -
d_call: -
cdr3_length: 15

cdr3_nt: TGTGCCAGCAGCCATAGCGGGAAGAGCACAGATACGCAGTATTTT
cdr3_aa: CASSHSGKSTDTQYF
v_call: TRBV14
j_call: TRBJ2-3
clone_size: -
d_call: TRBD2
cdr3_length: 15

cdr3_nt: TGTGCCAGCGGAGAGGGCTACGAGCAGTACTTC
cdr3_aa: CASGEGYEQYF
v_call: TRBV25-1
j_call: TRBJ2-7
clone_size: -
d_call: -
cdr3_length: 11

cdr3_nt: TGTGCCAGCAGCCCTTGGGGCCAACAAGAGACCCAGTACTTC
cdr3_aa: CASSPWGQQETQYF
v_call: TRBV7-9
j_call: TRBJ2-5
clone_size: -
d_call: -
cdr3_length: 14

cdr3_nt: TGTGCCAGTAGTAGTCCGGGGGGAACCGGGGAGCTGTTTTTT
cdr3_aa: CASSSPGGTGELFF
v_call: TRBV19
j_call: TRBJ2-2
clone_size: -
d_call: TRBD2
cdr3_length: 14

cdr3_nt: TGTGCTAGTGGTTTGGTACAGGGCGCCGATGAAAAACTGTTTTTT
cdr3_aa: CASGLVQGADEKLFF
v_call: TRBV12-5
j_call: TRBJ1-4
clone_size: -
d_call: -
cdr3_length: 15

cdr3_nt: TGTGCCAGCAGTTTGACCAGGGTTAATTCACCCCTCCACTTT
cdr3_aa: CASSLTRVNSPLHF
v_call: TRBV27
j_call: TRBJ1-6
clone_size: -
d_call: -
cdr3_length: 14

cdr3_nt: TGTGCCAGCAGCGGGGAGGCAACAGATACGCAGTATTTT
cdr3_aa: CASSGEATDTQYF
v_call: TRBV9
j_call: TRBJ2-3
clone_size: -
d_call: -
cdr3_length: 13

cdr3_nt: TGTGCCAGCTCACCTCCAGGGGGCGGAGGGCAAGAGACCCAGTACTTC
cdr3_aa: CASSPPGGGGQETQYF
v_call: TRBV18
j_call: TRBJ2-5
clone_size: -
d_call: TRBD1
cdr3_length: 16

cdr3_nt: TGTGCCAGCTCACCACCGCCGGGGTCTTACTATGGCTACACCTTC
cdr3_aa: CASSPPPGSYYGYTF
v_call: TRBV18
j_call: TRBJ1-2
clone_size: -
d_call: -
cdr3_length: 15

cdr3_nt: TGCGCCAGCCGGGACAGGGAATGGCAGCCCCAGCATTTT
cdr3_aa: CASRDREWQPQHF
v_call: TRBV10-1
j_call: TRBJ1-5
clone_size: -
d_call: TRBD1
cdr3_length: 13

cdr3_nt: TGTGCCAGCAGCTTAGTCCTACGTGGGGCATTGGATACGCAGTATTTT
cdr3_aa: CASSLVLRGALDTQYF
v_call: TRBV7-9
j_call: TRBJ2-3
clone_size: -
d_call: -
cdr3_length: 16

cdr3_nt: TGTGCCAGCAGTGGGGGGACAGGGACCTACGAGCAGTACTTC
cdr3_aa: CASSGGTGTYEQYF
v_call: TRBV2
j_call: TRBJ2-7
clone_size: once
d_call: TRBD1
cdr3_length: 14

cdr3_nt: TGTGCCAGCGGCCAGGGTCGGCAGTTCTTC
cdr3_aa: CASGQGRQFF
v_call: TRBV6-4
j_call: TRBJ2-1
clone_size: -
d_call: -
cdr3_length: 10

cdr3_nt: TGTGCCAGCATCGACAGGACACCTAGCACAGATACGCAGTATTTT
cdr3_aa: CASIDRTPSTDTQYF
v_call: TRBV6-6
j_call: TRBJ2-3
clone_size: -
d_call: -
cdr3_length: 15

cdr3_nt: TGTGCCAGCCTACAAGGACTCACTAGCGGGGGTGACGAGACCCAGTACTTC
cdr3_aa: CASLQGLTSGGDETQYF
v_call: TRBV10-3
j_call: TRBJ2-5
clone_size: -
d_call: TRBD2
cdr3_length: 17

cdr3_nt: TGTGCCAGCAGGGATAGGACTAGAGAATGGAATGAGCAGTTCTTC
cdr3_aa: CASRDRTREWNEQFF
v_call: TRBV2
j_call: TRBJ2-1
clone_size: once
d_call: TRBD2
cdr3_length: 15

cdr3_nt: TGTGCCAGCCGCCGGGACGAGGGACTAGCGGGCCGCTCCTGCGAGCAGTACTTC
cdr3_aa: CASRRDEGLAGRSCEQYF
v_call: TRBV4-2
j_call: TRBJ2-7
clone_size: -
d_call: TRBD2
cdr3_length: 18

cdr3_nt: TGTGCCAGCAGAGATAGACAGGGGTCTTACAATGAGCAGTTCTTC
cdr3_aa: CASRDRQGSYNEQFF
v_call: TRBV6-5
j_call: TRBJ2-1
clone_size: few
d_call: TRBD1
cdr3_length: 15

cdr3_nt: TGTGCTAGCAGCTCGCCTCCGGGACAGAAGAACACCGGGGAGCTGTTTTTT
cdr3_aa: CASSSPPGQKNTGELFF
v_call: TRBV7-7
j_call: TRBJ2-2
clone_size: -
d_call: TRBD1
cdr3_length: 17

cdr3_nt: TGTGCCAGCAGCCAGGGGACAGGGTACAATGAGCAGTTCTTC
cdr3_aa: CASSQGTGYNEQFF
v_call: TRBV7-3
j_call: TRBJ2-1
clone_size: -
d_call: TRBD1
cdr3_length: 14

cdr3_nt: TGTGCCAGCAGCCGACTCAGGGGTACTGAAGCTTTCTTT
cdr3_aa: CASSRLRGTEAFF
v_call: TRBV6-6
j_call: TRBJ1-1
clone_size: once
d_call: -
cdr3_length: 13

cdr3_nt: TGTGCCTGGAAAACACAGGGCCAGGGGTACGAGCAGTACTTC
cdr3_aa: CAWKTQGQGYEQYF
v_call: TRBV30
j_call: TRBJ2-7
clone_size: once
d_call: -
cdr3_length: 14

cdr3_nt: TGTGCCAGCAGCCAAGATGGGCAGGGATGGGGTGGGGCCAACGTCCTGACTTTC
cdr3_aa: CASSQDGQGWGGANVLTF
v_call: TRBV4-2
j_call: TRBJ2-6
clone_size: -
d_call: -
cdr3_length: 18

cdr3_nt: TGTGCCAGCAGCTTAGAATCAGGGGGAGAATCACCCCTCCACTTT
cdr3_aa: CASSLESGGESPLHF
v_call: TRBV11-2
j_call: TRBJ1-6
clone_size: -
d_call: TRBD1
cdr3_length: 15

cdr3_nt: TGTGCCAGCAGCCGGATCTCCGGACAGGGCTATGGCTACACCTTC
cdr3_aa: CASSRISGQGYGYTF
v_call: TRBV27
j_call: TRBJ1-2
clone_size: -
d_call: TRBD1
cdr3_length: 15

cdr3_nt: TGCATATCCGGGGGTAACACTGAAGCTTTCTTT
cdr3_aa: CISGGNTEAFF
v_call: TRBV20-1
j_call: TRBJ1-1
clone_size: -
d_call: -
cdr3_length: 11

cdr3_nt: TGTGCCAGTAGTACTGGACTAGCGCCGGGAGATACGCAGTATTTT
cdr3_aa: CASSTGLAPGDTQYF
v_call: TRBV19
j_call: TRBJ2-3
clone_size: -
d_call: TRBD2
cdr3_length: 15

cdr3_nt: TGCGCCAGCAGCCCCACCGGGACAGGGGGTGAGACCCAGTACTTC
cdr3_aa: CASSPTGTGGETQYF
v_call: TRBV5-1
j_call: TRBJ2-5
clone_size: once
d_call: TRBD1
cdr3_length: 15

cdr3_nt: TGCGCCAGCAGCTTGATGGGGGGGGGCACAGATACGCAGTATTTT
cdr3_aa: CASSLMGGGTDTQYF
v_call: TRBV5-1
j_call: TRBJ2-3
clone_size: -
d_call: TRBD2
cdr3_length: 15

cdr3_nt: TGTGCCAGCAGTGTTATTGGGGGCGGCACCGGGGAGCTGTTTTTT
cdr3_aa: CASSVIGGGTGELFF
v_call: TRBV7-9
j_call: TRBJ2-2
clone_size: -
d_call: -
cdr3_length: 15

cdr3_nt: TGTGCCGGACAGGGGGACTCCTACGAGCAGTACTTC
cdr3_aa: CAGQGDSYEQYF
v_call: TRBV30
j_call: TRBJ2-7
clone_size: -
d_call: TRBD1
cdr3_length: 12

cdr3_nt: TGTGCCACCTCGGTGGGAGGTCATGAGCAGTTCTTC
cdr3_aa: CATSVGGHEQFF
v_call: TRBV6-1
j_call: TRBJ2-1
clone_size: few
d_call: -
cdr3_length: 12

cdr3_nt: TGTGCCAGCAGTTACCCAGGGTTACACAATCAGCCCCAGCATTTT
cdr3_aa: CASSYPGLHNQPQHF
v_call: TRBV6-5
j_call: TRBJ1-5
clone_size: -
d_call: -
cdr3_length: 15

cdr3_nt: TGTGCCAGCAGCCCCCCGAGGCGCAGGGGGTTAGGAAACACCATATATTTT
cdr3_aa: CASSPPRRRGLGNTIYF
v_call: TRBV16
j_call: TRBJ1-3
clone_size: -
d_call: TRBD1
cdr3_length: 17

cdr3_nt: TGTGCCAGCAGCCCGACAGGGGGTGAGACCCAGTACTTC
cdr3_aa: CASSPTGGETQYF
v_call: TRBV6-6
j_call: TRBJ2-5
clone_size: -
d_call: TRBD1
cdr3_length: 13

cdr3_nt: TGTGCCAGCAGCTTGGGTACAAGCACCGGGGAGCTGTTTTTT
cdr3_aa: CASSLGTSTGELFF
v_call: TRBV5-4
j_call: TRBJ2-2
clone_size: -
d_call: -
cdr3_length: 14

cdr3_nt: TGCGCCAGCAGTGAGTTCCCTCCGACTAGCCGCGAGCAGTACTTC
cdr3_aa: CASSEFPPTSREQYF
v_call: TRBV10-2
j_call: TRBJ2-7
clone_size: -
d_call: TRBD2
cdr3_length: 15

cdr3_nt: TGTGCCAGCAGTCCTCTGGGGGGGGCTAACCCCTACAATGAGCAGTTCTTC
cdr3_aa: CASSPLGGANPYNEQFF
v_call: TRBV28
j_call: TRBJ2-1
clone_size: -
d_call: -
cdr3_length: 17

cdr3_nt: TGCGCCAGCAGCCAAGACCAGGGGACGCGGACCATATATTTT
cdr3_aa: CASSQDQGTRTIYF
v_call: TRBV4-1
j_call: TRBJ1-3
clone_size: -
d_call: -
cdr3_length: 14

cdr3_nt: TGTGCCAGCAGTCCTTCCTCCGGACAGGGGATAGATACGCAGTATTTT
cdr3_aa: CASSPSSGQGIDTQYF
v_call: TRBV27
j_call: TRBJ2-3
clone_size: -
d_call: TRBD1
cdr3_length: 16

cdr3_nt: TGTGCCAGCAGCTTACAGGGGGCGGGTGAGCAGTTCTTC
cdr3_aa: CASSLQGAGEQFF
v_call: TRBV7-3
j_call: TRBJ2-1
clone_size: -
d_call: TRBD1
cdr3_length: 13

cdr3_nt: TGTGCCAGCAGCTTGGTGGGGGCCCTCTCCTACGAGCAGTACTTC
cdr3_aa: CASSLVGALSYEQYF
v_call: TRBV5-4
j_call: TRBJ2-7
clone_size: once
d_call: -
cdr3_length: 15

cdr3_nt: TGTGCCAGCAGTTGGGACAGGGAGGCCGGGGAGCTGTTTTTT
cdr3_aa: CASSWDREAGELFF
v_call: TRBV7-9
j_call: TRBJ2-2
clone_size: -
d_call: TRBD1
cdr3_length: 14

cdr3_nt: TGTGCCAGTAGTGCCACCGGGACAGGGACCTACGAGCAGTACTTC
cdr3_aa: CASSATGTGTYEQYF
v_call: TRBV19
j_call: TRBJ2-7
clone_size: few
d_call: TRBD1
cdr3_length: 15

cdr3_nt: TGCAGTGCTAGGAGGGGGTCTGAAGCTTTCTTT
cdr3_aa: CSARRGSEAFF
v_call: TRBV20-1
j_call: TRBJ1-1
clone_size: -
d_call: -
cdr3_length: 11

cdr3_nt: TGTGCCAGCAGCTTAGGGTCTAGCGGGGGGACCCCGTACCAAGAGACCCAGTACTTC
cdr3_aa: CASSLGSSGGTPYQETQYF
v_call: TRBV7-9
j_call: TRBJ2-5
clone_size: -
d_call: TRBD2
cdr3_length: 19

cdr3_nt: TGTGCCAGTAGTCGACAGGGGGGGAATGAAAAACTGTTTTTT
cdr3_aa: CASSRQGGNEKLFF
v_call: TRBV19
j_call: TRBJ1-4
clone_size: -
d_call: TRBD1
cdr3_length: 14

cdr3_nt: TGCGCCAGCAGCCCCAGACTAGCGCCGCCCTACGAGCAGTACTTC
cdr3_aa: CASSPRLAPPYEQYF
v_call: TRBV5-1
j_call: TRBJ2-7
clone_size: once
d_call: TRBD2
cdr3_length: 15